One sample yielded the 14 T cell receptor beta chains listed below, sequenced in a study of radiation and T cells in renal cell carcinoma. The time point denotes: blood 2 weeks post-SBRT. Documented treatment: 15 Gy SBRT to primary tumor, nephrectomy 4 weeks later. Profiling relied on immunoSEQ multiplex PCR, and the TCRdb table lists in-frame clones only, not all of them. In the table there are approximately 120,000 clones, approximately 85% of which are singletons. This specimen consisted of blood, obtained from a patient whose treatment included radiotherapy and nephrectomy. These receptors came from a man aged 45 to 65 with renal cell carcinoma.

J is TRBJ2-7 and V is TRBV5-5, with 9 bases lining up with TRBD1. The CDR3 extends over 16 amino acids. Germline loops: CDR1 SGHKS, CDR2 YYEKEE (reference sequence). V gave up 0 bases and J gave up 4 bases; unmatched junction bases: 8. CDR3: CASSLDGTGFLYEQYF. CDR3 nucleotides: TGTGCCAGCAGCTTGGATGGGACAGGGTTCCTGTACGAGCAGTACTTC.

This clone was seen more than once but under ten times. This chain connects TRBV30 to TRBJ1-4; TRBD1 aligns across 10 bases. CDR3 size: 13 residues. CDR1 GTSNPN and CDR2 SVGIG come from the germline V gene (reference sequence). V dropped 4 bases and J dropped 6; count of bases not matched to a gene: 2. CDR3 sequence (DNA): TGTGCCTGGAAGGGACAGGGGCATGAAAAACTGTTTTTT. Translating it yields CAWKGQGHEKLFF.

The V call is TRBV10-1, the J call TRBJ2-1; 13 bases map to TRBD2. The CDR3 is 18 amino acids. Per germline, CDR1 WNHNN and CDR2 SYGVQD (reference sequence). V was clipped by 7 bases and J by 3 bases; unmatched bases: 12. The CDR3 region is CASNEGLAGDLHYNEQFF. CDR3 coding DNA: TGCGCCAGCAACGAAGGACTAGCGGGGGATCTCCACTACAATGAGCAGTTCTTC.

The table lists this clone with a few counts. J is TRBJ1-2 and V is TRBV2; the match to TRBD1 covers 7 bases. The germline gives CDR1 SNHLY, CDR2 FYNNEI. The CDR3 runs 13 residues. With 6 bases clipped from V and 6 bases from J, the junction kept 7 bases outside the gene matches. CDR3 sequence: CASRPGGRDGYTF. In DNA, the CDR3 is TGTGCCAGCAGGCCAGGGGGGAGGGATGGCTACACCTTC. Full variable domain (rest looked up from reference TRBV2 and TRBJ1-2): EPEVTQTPSHQVTQMGQEVILRCVPISNHLYFYWYRQILGQKVEFLVSFYNNEISEKSEIFDDQFSVERPDGSNFTLKIRSTKLEDSAMYFCASRPGGRDGYTFGSGTRLTVV.

The V call is TRBV7-9, the J call TRBJ2-3, with D unresolved. The CDR3 runs 15 residues. Germline loops: CDR1 SEHNR, CDR2 FQNEAQ (reference sequence). V lost 3 bases to trimming and J lost 2 bases, with 12 bases between them. The CDR3 protein is CASSFRALNTDTQYF. For the CDR3, the DNA is TGTGCCAGCAGCTTCCGGGCCTTAAACACAGATACGCAGTATTTT.

V gene TRBV4-1 combines with J gene TRBJ2-1; TRBD2 agrees at 9 bases. The CDR3 extends over 17 amino acids. CDR1 is MGHRA and CDR2 is YSYEKL in the germline V gene. Losses at the gene ends were 0 bases for V and 7 bases for J; bases not matched to a gene: 10. The CDR3 nucleotides read TGCGCCAGCAGCCAAGAATCCGGGACTAGCTATGATAATGAGCAGTTCTTC. Residues: CASSQESGTSYDNEQFF.

The chain links TRBV5-4 to TRBJ2-3; D call uncertain. The CDR3 loop spans 15 amino acids. The germline V gene has CDR1 SGHNT and CDR2 YYREEE (reference sequence). V was pared by 0 bases and J by 0 bases, with 8 bases between. In DNA, the CDR3 is TGTGCCAGCAGCTTGGGTGGTGCTAGCACAGATACGCAGTATTTT. It yields the protein CASSLGGASTDTQYF.

Only a few counts were recorded for this clone. The chain links TRBV4-1 to TRBJ2-5; D is unclear. CDR3 size: 15 residues. Germline loops: CDR1 MGHRA, CDR2 YSYEKL. Trimming shortened V by 0 bases and J by 5 bases, and 13 bases separated the two germline ends. CDR3 DNA sequence: TGCGCCAGCAGCCAAGATGGAACTAATCTGGAGACCCAGTACTTC. Protein: CASSQDGTNLETQYF.

In this sample, this clone turned up a few times. This sequence joins TRBV30 and TRBJ1-1; D possibly corresponds to TRBD1 (5 bases). Germline CDR1 GTSNPN, CDR2 SVGIG (reference sequence). With 4 bases removed from V and 2 bases from J, the gap between germline ends came to 17 bases. This CDR3 contains 15 residues. The CDR3 sequence: CAWKKGDRRNTEAFF. The CDR3 DNA reads as TGTGCCTGGAAGAAAGGGGACCGACGCAACACTGAAGCTTTCTTT.

The gene calls are TRBV30 and TRBJ1-1; D is unclear. CDR3 length equals 13 residues. CDR1 GTSNPN and CDR2 SVGIG come from the germline V gene (reference sequence). Trimming cost V 0 bases and J 8 bases, with 13 bases left between them. Here the CDR3 DNA reads TGTGCCTGGAGTGTTGGGGAGGGTTTAGAAGCTTTCTTT. Its protein product is CAWSVGEGLEAFF.

This clone was seen once. The chain recombines TRBV21-1 with TRBJ1-2. TRBV21-1 has pseudogene status. This CDR3 spans 13 amino acids. CDR3 coding DNA: TGTGCCAGCTCCCGGGGGGATCGGTATGGCTACACCTTC. The encoded protein is CASSRGDRYGYTF.

The chain uses TRBV7-8 and TRBJ2-7; tentatively, D is TRBD1 or TRBD2 (6 bases each). The V gene lost 3 bases and the J gene lost 4 bases, with 16 bases spanning the gap. The CDR3 is 15 residues long. Germline V gene data show CDR1 as SGHVS and CDR2 as FQNEAQ. The CDR3 region is CASSFGLGGPYEQYF. Here the CDR3 DNA reads TGTGCCAGCAGCTTCGGGCTCGGGGGCCCTTACGAGCAGTACTTC.

V and J are TRBV2 and TRBJ2-3, with 7 bases lining up with TRBD1. The trim removed 4 bases at V and 2 bases at J, leaving 6 bases unmatched. This CDR3 region has 15 residues. CDR1 and CDR2 from the germline V gene are SNHLY and FYNNEI. The CDR3 DNA reads as TGTGCCAGCAGTGCACAGGGGATGTACACAGATACGCAGTATTTT. Translation: CASSAQGMYTDTQYF.

The chain carries TRBV11-2 and TRBJ2-7; D is possibly TRBD1 or TRBD2 (5 bases each). Between the trimmed V and J ends, which lost 1 base and 2 bases, there was a span of 9 bases. Germline-derived CDR1 and CDR2 are SGHAT and FQNNGV. The CDR3 runs to 14 residues. CDR3 nucleotides: TGTGCCAGCAGCTTAGCCGGGGCTACCTACGAGCAGTACTTC. Translation: CASSLAGATYEQYF.